This T cell receptor (beta chain) originates from a study of shared clonotypes between healthy human individuals. Study-wide results and caveats: A small donor pool kept down the genetic and exposure-history diversity that was represented. Relative to clonotypes present in all four donors, those not shared had lower generation probabilities.

With regard to this clone: Its antigen is not identified.

In the CD4+ fraction, cells were divided into CD45RA+ naive and CD45RA-negative memory subsets. The V gene's germline CDR1 is MDHEN and CDR2 SYDVKM. V lost 8 bases, J lost 0 bases, and 3 bases stayed unmatched. The CDR3 has 14 residues. The assay was run at deep level. Profiled with immunoSEQ multiplex PCR; TCRdb holds only in-frame clones, not every one. The table includes around 1.1 million clones, more than 75% detected once. The source of this sequence is a man aged 18 to 35 in good health. Some clones in this sample may be carry-over from other donors' samples. The gene calls are TRBV28 and TRBJ2-3, with 9 bases identical to TRBD2. The sequenced sample consisted of memory CD4+ T cells from PBMCs. Subset reported: CD45RA-negative fraction. CDR3 coding DNA: TGTGCCAGCCTTACTAGCGGGAGCACAGATACGCAGTATTTT. Translating gives CASLTSGSTDTQYF.